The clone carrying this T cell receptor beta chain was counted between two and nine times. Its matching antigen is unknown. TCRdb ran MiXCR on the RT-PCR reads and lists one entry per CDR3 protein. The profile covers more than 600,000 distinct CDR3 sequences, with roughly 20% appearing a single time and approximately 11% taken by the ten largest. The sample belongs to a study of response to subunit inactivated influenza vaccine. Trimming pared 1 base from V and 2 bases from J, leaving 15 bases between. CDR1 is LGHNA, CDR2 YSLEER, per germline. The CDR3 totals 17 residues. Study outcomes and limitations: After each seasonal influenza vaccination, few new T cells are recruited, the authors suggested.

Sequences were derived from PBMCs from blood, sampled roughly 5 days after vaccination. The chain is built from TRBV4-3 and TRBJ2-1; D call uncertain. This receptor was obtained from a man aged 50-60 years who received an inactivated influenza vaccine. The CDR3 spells CASSQGVGKVAYNEQFF. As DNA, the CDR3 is TGCGCCAGCAGCCAAGGGGTAGGGAAGGTCGCCTACAATGAGCAGTTCTTC.